The T cell receptor beta chain described here comes from a study of blood T cells in healthy people across ages. A word on this clonotype: What it binds is not known.

It was with a sample-barcoded 5' primer and a J-beta primer mix that a second PCR of roughly 7 to 12 cycles was run. TCRdb fed the 5' RACE reads into MiXCR, producing one record per CDR3 protein. The profile shows over 700,000 distinct CDR3 sequences, 40% to 65% of them singletons. All donors came from Russia, were Caucasian and healthy, and spanned ages 6 to 90. Whole-study results and caveats: A roughly linear fall in TCR beta diversity per million T cells was seen with increasing age. In the absence of known donor CMV status, changes in expanded clonotypes were possibly confounded. Leaving the PBMCs unsorted stopped any conclusive comparison of naive versus antigen-experienced cells.

Germline V CDR1 and CDR2: SGHRS, YFSETQ. This CDR3 spans 14 amino acids. V dropped 0 bases and J dropped 7 bases, with 13 bases sitting between them. The specimen was blood. This clonotype originated in an elderly man in good health. This chain uses TRBV5-1 with TRBJ2-5, with D possibly called TRBD1 or TRBD2 (5 bases each). The CDR3 sequence: CASSLGDGSGTQYF. The CDR3 nucleotides read TGCGCCAGCAGCTTGGGGGACGGTTCGGGGACCCAGTACTTC.